This T cell receptor beta chain was captured in a study of blood T cell repertoires in COVID-19. Background on the study: Collection of acute and convalescent COVID-19 samples took place in the United States, Italy and Spain. T cells, B-cell-depleted T cells, or PBMCs provided the cDNA or gDNA that served as material.

As processed by the authors: The authors estimated nucleated cell counts from reference gene primer amplification. TCRdb's table, derived via immunoSEQ multiplex PCR, lists solely in-frame clones and lacks some. The V and J calls and clone size are taken from that table; D and trimming were inferred from the DNA. The profile shows 250,000 to 300,000 clones, 80% to 90% of them singletons. Participants, about 18 to 90 years old, spanned under 30 US areas. The CDR3 runs 15 residues. Germline CDR1 LNHDA, CDR2 SQIVND (reference sequence). Unmatched junction bases numbered 11, after V lost 9 bases and J lost 5 bases. This clone was counted a single time.

The TCR originated in a woman in her fifties or sixties who had recovered from COVID-19. Sequencing used PBMCs or T cells enriched from blood (not recorded which). This rearrangement joins TRBV19 to TRBJ2-7; 12 bases align to TRBD2. The CDR3 loop is CASTPTLAGGHEQYF. The CDR3 DNA is TGTGCCAGCACACCCACACTAGCGGGAGGCCACGAGCAGTACTTC.